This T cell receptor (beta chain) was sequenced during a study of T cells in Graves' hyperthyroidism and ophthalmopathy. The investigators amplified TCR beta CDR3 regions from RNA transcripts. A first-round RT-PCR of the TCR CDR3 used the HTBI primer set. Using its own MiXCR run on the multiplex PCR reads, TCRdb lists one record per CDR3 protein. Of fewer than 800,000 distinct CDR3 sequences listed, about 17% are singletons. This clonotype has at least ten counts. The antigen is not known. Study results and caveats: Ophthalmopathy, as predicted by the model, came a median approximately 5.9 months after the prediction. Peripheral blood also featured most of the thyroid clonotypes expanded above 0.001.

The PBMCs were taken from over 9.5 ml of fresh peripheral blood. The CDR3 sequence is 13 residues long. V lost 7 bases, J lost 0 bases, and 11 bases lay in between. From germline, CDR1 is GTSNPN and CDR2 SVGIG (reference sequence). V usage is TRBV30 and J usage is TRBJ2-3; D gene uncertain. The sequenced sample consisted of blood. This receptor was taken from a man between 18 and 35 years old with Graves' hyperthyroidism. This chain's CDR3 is CASYNFSTDTQYF. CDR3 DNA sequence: TGTGCCTCCTACAATTTTAGCACAGATACGCAGTATTTT.